These 21 T cell receptor beta chains were all obtained from the same sample, sequenced in a study of glioma-infiltrating T cells after dendritic cell vaccination. Clones were sequenced by immunoSEQ multiplex PCR, and TCRdb holds only the in-frame ones, with some missing. The sample carries tens of thousands of clones, 80% to 90% recorded once. This specimen consisted of blood, obtained before dendritic cell vaccination. The origin of the receptors is a human donor with glioblastoma.

This rearrangement joins TRBV9 to TRBJ2-7; the match to TRBD1 covers 10 bases. Trimming cost V 2 bases and J 2 bases; bases outside gene matches: 4. Germline CDR1 and CDR2: SGDLS and YYNGEE. The CDR3 runs 15 residues. The CDR3 sequence is CASSVSGQGAYEQYF. CDR3 in DNA: TGTGCCAGCAGCGTTAGCGGACAGGGGGCCTACGAGCAGTACTTC. Based on the CDR3 plus reference TRBV9 and TRBJ2-7, the full variable domain is DSGVTQTPKHLITATGQRVTLRCSPRSGDLSVYWYQQSLDQGLQFLIQYYNGEERAKGNILERFSAQQFPDLHSELNLSSLELGDSALYFCASSVSGQGAYEQYFGPGTRLTVT.

V is TRBV5-1 and J is TRBJ2-7; D not resolved. The length of the CDR3 is 15 residues. CDR1 and CDR2 from the germline V gene are SGHRS and YFSETQ. V was trimmed by 6 bases and J by 0 bases, leaving 16 bases between them. The CDR3 protein is CASKIEAGSSYEQYF. The DNA for the CDR3 is TGCGCCAGCAAGATTGAGGCTGGGTCCTCCTACGAGCAGTACTTC.

The chain has TRBV6-1 and TRBJ2-7; weak D call: TRBD2 (5 bases). The germline CDR1 and CDR2 sequences are MNHNS and SASEGT. Trimming pared 0 bases from V and 6 bases from J, leaving 9 bases between. The CDR3 has 13 amino acids. This CDR3 is CASSEAPGVEQYF. The CDR3 DNA follows: TGTGCCAGCAGTGAAGCTCCCGGGGTCGAGCAGTACTTC.

The chain is built from TRBV5-1 and TRBJ2-7; TRBD1 matches at 10 bases. CDR3 length: 14 residues. Trimming at V came to 0 bases and at J to 5 bases, leaving 2 bases not matched to a gene. CDR1 is SGHRS and CDR2 is YFSETQ in the germline V gene. The CDR3 DNA reads as TGCGCCAGCAGCTTGGGACAGGGGGCAGACGAGCAGTACTTC. It translates to CASSLGQGADEQYF.

The chain carries TRBV11-2 and TRBJ1-3; maybe TRBD1 (6 bases). CDR1 is SGHAT, CDR2 FQNNGV, per germline. CDR3 length equals 16 residues. V dropped 5 bases and J dropped 2 bases, with 16 bases sitting between them. CDR3 bases: TGTGCCAGCAGCGCCCGCGGGGGCAAGGCTGGAAACACCATATATTTT. This encodes CASSARGGKAGNTIYF.

The genes are TRBV5-1 and TRBJ2-1; D unresolved. The V gene's germline CDR1 is SGHRS and CDR2 YFSETQ. The length of the CDR3 is 14 residues. Between the trimmed V and J ends, which lost 3 bases and 0 bases, there was a span of 7 bases. CDR3 coding DNA: TGCGCCAGCAGCTCAGGCGTCTCCTACAATGAGCAGTTCTTC. Its translation: CASSSGVSYNEQFF.

CDR3 sequence reads: CASLEYNYGYTF. For the CDR3, the DNA is TGTGCCAGCCTAGAGTACAACTATGGCTACACCTTC. The chain is built from TRBV19 and TRBJ1-2; D unclear. V dropped 9 bases and J dropped 2 bases, with 10 bases sitting between them. Germline CDR1 and CDR2: LNHDA and SQIVND (reference sequence). CDR3 length: 12 residues.

The CDR3 DNA follows: TGTGCCAGCAGTTCCATTGCCGGGACAGGAAGAACCTATGGCTACACCTTC. It codes for CASSSIAGTGRTYGYTF. The chain uses TRBV27 and TRBJ1-2, with 8 bases lining up with TRBD1. Looked up from germline, CDR1 is MNHEY and CDR2 is SMNVEV (reference sequence). V was pared by 4 bases and J by 4 bases, with 14 bases of the junction left unmatched. The CDR3 sequence is 17 residues long.

The chain combines TRBV7-6 with TRBJ1-1; maybe TRBD1 (6 bases). CDR1 and CDR2 from the germline V gene are SGHVS and FNYEAQ. The CDR3 runs to 13 residues. Between the trimmed V and J ends, which lost 5 bases and 5 bases, there was a span of 12 bases. The CDR3: CASSPGVLTEAFF. In DNA form, the CDR3 reads TGTGCCAGCAGCCCAGGGGTTTTAACTGAAGCTTTCTTT.

The chain is built from TRBV7-3 and TRBJ2-3; 10 bases are shared with TRBD2. The CDR3 contains 14 residues. With 8 bases clipped from V and 0 bases from J, the junction kept 2 bases outside the gene matches. The V gene's germline CDR1 is SGHTA and CDR2 FQGTGA. CDR3 sequence reads: CASALAGSTDTQYF. The CDR3 nucleotides read TGTGCCAGCGCACTAGCGGGAAGCACAGATACGCAGTATTTT.

The rearrangement links TRBV6-6 to TRBJ2-7; 10 bases align to TRBD1. V shed 0 bases, J shed 4 bases, and the junction held 3 bases outside the gene matches. CDR1 MNHNY and CDR2 SVGAGI come from the germline V gene (reference sequence). The CDR3 has 15 amino acids. The CDR3 region is CASSYSTGQGYEQYF. In DNA, the CDR3 is TGTGCCAGCAGTTACTCTACGGGACAGGGGTACGAGCAGTACTTC.

The V call is TRBV4-3, the J call TRBJ1-5; no firm D call. Germline-derived CDR1 and CDR2 are LGHNA and YSLEER. V was shortened by 0 bases and J by 2 bases, with 11 bases between the two germline ends. This CDR3 is built from 16 residues. DNA for the CDR3: TGCGCCAGCAGCCAAGATCGCAGGTACGGCAATCAGCCCCAGCATTTT. As protein: CASSQDRRYGNQPQHF.

The CDR3 loop reads CASRISGTGYEQYF. As DNA, the CDR3 is TGTGCCAGTAGAATTAGCGGGACGGGATACGAGCAGTACTTC. The rearrangement links TRBV19 to TRBJ2-7; 8 nucleotides match TRBD2. The J segment lost 4 bases and the V segment lost 6 bases, leaving 8 bases of the junction unmatched. The CDR3 loop spans 14 amino acids. CDR1 is LNHDA, CDR2 SQIVND, per germline (reference sequence).

The J gene is TRBJ2-3, the V gene TRBV10-2; 11 bases align to TRBD2. The CDR3 runs 15 residues. V was pared by 7 bases and J by 4 bases, with 7 bases of the junction left unmatched. CDR1 is WSHSY, CDR2 SAAADI, per germline. The CDR3 reads CASNLAGGPADTQYF. The CDR3 DNA reads TGCGCCAGCAACTTAGCGGGAGGGCCCGCAGATACGCAGTATTTT.

V is TRBV7-2 and J is TRBJ2-7; TRBD2 agrees at 8 bases. V shed 4 bases, J shed 0 bases, and the junction held 5 bases outside the gene matches. Germline-derived CDR1 and CDR2 are SGHTA and FQGNSA. CDR3 size: 15 residues. CDR3 sequence reads: CASSSLAGFSYEQYF. Written as DNA, the CDR3 is TGTGCCAGCAGCTCCTTAGCGGGATTCTCCTACGAGCAGTACTTC.

The V call is TRBV5-1, the J call TRBJ2-2, with D unclear. Trimming cost V 1 base and J 1 base, with 11 bases left between them. CDR3 length: 16 amino acids. Per germline, CDR1 SGHRS and CDR2 YFSETQ. The CDR3 sequence: CASSLFFTQNTGELFF. Written as DNA, the CDR3 is TGCGCCAGCAGCTTGTTCTTCACACAGAACACCGGGGAGCTGTTTTTT.

This clone occurred once. The V gene is TRBV29-1, the J gene TRBJ1-1; TRBD1 is a possible D gene (6 bases). The germline V gene encodes CDR1 SQVTM and CDR2 ANQGSEA. Trimming removed 2 bases at V and 0 bases at J, with 7 bases between. This CDR3 comprises 13 residues. CDR3: CSVEKGVNTEAFF. CDR3 in DNA: TGCAGCGTTGAAAAGGGGGTGAACACTGAAGCTTTCTTT.

The CDR3 DNA is TGCGCCAGCAGTGACCGTCTAGCCACGGGGGAGCTGTTTTTT. As protein: CASSDRLATGELFF. The chain couples TRBV10-2 to TRBJ2-2; D may be TRBD2 (5 bases). V gave up 3 bases and J gave up 8 bases, with 13 bases separating them. The CDR3 runs 14 residues. The germline gives CDR1 WSHSY, CDR2 SAAADI.

The chain uses TRBV19 and TRBJ2-2, with D perhaps matching TRBD2 (5 bases). This CDR3 is built from 15 residues. V lost 6 bases to trimming and J lost 0 bases, with 11 bases between them. CDR1 and CDR2 (germline): LNHDA, SQIVND (reference sequence). The CDR3 DNA reads as TGTGCCAGTAGGGGGAGTGCCGCGAACACCGGGGAGCTGTTTTTT. Encoded protein: CASRGSAANTGELFF.

The genes are TRBV27 and TRBJ1-4; 9 positions match TRBD1. This CDR3 is 16 amino acids long. Trimming removed 9 bases from V and 6 bases from J; junction bases left unmatched: 14. The germline V gene has CDR1 MNHEY and CDR2 SMNVEV (reference sequence). The CDR3: CARRLTRTGVDEKLFF. For the CDR3, the DNA is TGTGCCAGGAGACTCACGCGGACAGGGGTCGATGAAAAACTGTTTTTT.

The chain recombines TRBV9 with TRBJ2-7, with TRBD2 identical over 11 bases. The CDR3 consists of 16 residues. Germline V gene sequence: CDR1 SGDLS, CDR2 YYNGEE. Trimming at V came to 0 bases and at J to 0 bases, leaving 2 bases not matched to a gene. CDR3 DNA sequence: TGTGCCAGCAGCGTAGGCGGGACTAGCGGCTCCTACGAGCAGTACTTC. Translation: CASSVGGTSGSYEQYF.